One sample yielded the 9 T cell receptor beta chains listed below, sequenced in a study of beta chain features in type 1 diabetes. Findings of the study overall: Moderately but significantly shorter TCRB CDR3s were found in Type 1 diabetes patients in all four CD4+ subsets.

The antigens of these receptors remain unknown. The whole isolated RNA underwent reverse transcription, so sequencing captured expressed TCRB transcripts. Sequenced by immunoSEQ multiplex PCR; TCRdb stores in-frame clones only, minus some. There are a few hundred thousand clones in the sample; roughly 13% occur only once, and roughly 0.015% lies in the top ten. Sequencing used naive CD4+ T cells from blood. The source of these receptors is a woman aged 18 to 35 with type 1 diabetes.

The V call is TRBV5-1, the J call TRBJ2-7; TRBD1 might be the D (6 bases). Trimming removed 2 bases at V and 3 bases at J, with 12 bases between. CDR1 is SGHRS, CDR2 YFSETQ, per germline. CDR3 length: 14 amino acids. CDR3: CASSLQGPGYEQYF. The CDR3 DNA is TGCGCCAGCAGCTTACAGGGCCCTGGCTACGAGCAGTACTTC.

The rearrangement uses TRBV29-1 and TRBJ2-5, with D maybe TRBD2 (7 bases). This CDR3 region has 13 residues. Trimming took off 2 bases at V and 4 bases at J, with 11 bases between the two ends. Germline V gene sequence: CDR1 SQVTM, CDR2 ANQGSEA. CDR3 sequence: CSVERGGGETQYF. CDR3 nucleotides: TGCAGCGTTGAAAGGGGAGGGGGAGAGACCCAGTACTTC.

This sequence joins TRBV6-5 and TRBJ2-1; 7 nucleotides line up with TRBD2. The CDR3 is 14 residues long. V shed 6 bases and J 8 bases; nucleotides not matched to a gene: 10. CDR1 is MNHEY, CDR2 SVGAGI, per germline. The CDR3 region has the DNA TGTGCCAGCAGCTGGACTAGACCTTACGATGAGCAGTTCTTC. It translates to CASSWTRPYDEQFF.

This chain joins TRBV19 and TRBJ2-2, with D perhaps TRBD1 (6 bases). V was pared by 5 bases and J by 4 bases, with 11 bases between. This CDR3 is 14 amino acids long. Germline V gene sequence: CDR1 LNHDA, CDR2 SQIVND (reference sequence). The CDR3 coding sequence is TGTGCCAGTAGTCCACAGGGATTCACCGGGGAGCTGTTTTTT. Amino acids: CASSPQGFTGELFF.

This clone has a handful of counts. This chain links TRBV5-4 with TRBJ2-3; TRBD2 matches 13 bases. The CDR3 consists of 17 residues. The trim removed 3 bases at V and 4 bases at J, leaving 8 bases unmatched. Germline CDR1 SGHNT, CDR2 YYREEE (reference sequence). DNA of the CDR3: TGTGCCAGCAGCTCCGGACTAGCGGGAGTGCAAGCAGATACGCAGTATTTT. This encodes CASSSGLAGVQADTQYF. The complete variable domain, with remaining parts taken from reference TRBV5-4 and TRBJ2-3, reads ETGVTQSPTHLIKTRGQQVTLRCSSQSGHNTVSWYQQALGQGPQFIFQYYREEENGRGNFPPRFSGLQFPNYSSELNVNALELDDSALYLCASSSGLAGVQADTQYFGPGTRLTVL.

The chain recombines TRBV27 with TRBJ1-5; D gene uncertain. The germline V gene encodes CDR1 MNHEY and CDR2 SMNVEV (reference sequence). There are 12 residues in the CDR3. Trimming pared 4 bases from V and 5 bases from J, leaving 6 bases between. In DNA form, the CDR3 reads TGTGCCAGCAGTTCCCCTTATCAGCCCCAGCATTTT. Its translation: CASSSPYQPQHF.

The table lists this clone with a few counts. The rearrangement links TRBV10-3 to TRBJ2-5, with a tentative D call TRBD1 (5 bases). Trimming left V 6 bases short and J 11 bases short, with 16 bases between. Per the germline V gene, CDR1 is ENHRY and CDR2 is SYGVKD. The CDR3 sequence is 12 residues long. In DNA form, the CDR3 reads TGTGCCATCAGGAGTTGGGGCACAGAGCAGTACTTC. Translation gives CAIRSWGTEQYF.

This chain links TRBV5-6 with TRBJ2-1, with unresolved D. Trimming shortened V by 4 bases and J by 6 bases, and 11 bases separated the two germline ends. Germline assignment: CDR1 SGHDT and CDR2 YYEEEE. The CDR3 sequence is 13 residues long. This chain's CDR3 is CASSRFDSNEQFF. CDR3 nucleotide sequence: TGTGCCAGCAGCCGATTTGATAGCAATGAGCAGTTCTTC.

Notes on this clone: The same CDR3 also results from other DNA sequences found in this sample. CDR3 nucleotide sequence: TGCAGTGCTCCCCGGGGGAATGAGCAGTTCTTC. It codes for CSAPRGNEQFF. The genes are TRBV20-1 and TRBJ2-1; D is perhaps TRBD2 (6 bases). Germline lookup yields CDR1 DFQATT and CDR2 SNEGSKA (reference sequence). This CDR3 contains 11 residues. Between the trimmed V and J ends, which lost 5 bases and 7 bases, there was a span of 9 bases.